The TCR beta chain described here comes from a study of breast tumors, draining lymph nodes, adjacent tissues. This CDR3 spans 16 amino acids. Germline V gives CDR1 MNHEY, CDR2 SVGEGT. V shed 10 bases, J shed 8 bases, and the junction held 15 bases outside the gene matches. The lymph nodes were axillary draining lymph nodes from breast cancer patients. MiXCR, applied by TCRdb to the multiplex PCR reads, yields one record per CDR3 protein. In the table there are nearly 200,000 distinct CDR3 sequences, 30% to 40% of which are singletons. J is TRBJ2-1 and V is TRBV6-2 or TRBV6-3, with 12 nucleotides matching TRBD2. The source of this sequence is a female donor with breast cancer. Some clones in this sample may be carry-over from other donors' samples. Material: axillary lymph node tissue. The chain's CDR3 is CANKGMRLAGGDEQFF. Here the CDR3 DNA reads TGTGCCAACAAGGGGATGCGCCTAGCGGGGGGGGATGAGCAGTTCTTC.